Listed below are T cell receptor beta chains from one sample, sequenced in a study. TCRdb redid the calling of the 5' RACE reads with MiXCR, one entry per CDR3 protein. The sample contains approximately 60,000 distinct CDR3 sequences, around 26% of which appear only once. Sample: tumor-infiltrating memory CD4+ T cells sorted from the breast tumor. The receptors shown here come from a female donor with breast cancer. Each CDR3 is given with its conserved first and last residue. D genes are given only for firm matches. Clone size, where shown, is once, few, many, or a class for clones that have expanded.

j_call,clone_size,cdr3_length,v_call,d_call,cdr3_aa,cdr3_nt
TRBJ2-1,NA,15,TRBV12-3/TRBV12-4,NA,CASSPPRDSSKEQFF,TGTGCCAGCAGTCCTCCACGGGACTCTTCTAAGGAGCAGTTCTTC
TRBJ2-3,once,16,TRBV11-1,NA,CASSPTGIPSTDTQYF,TGTGCCAGCAGTCCTACAGGAATTCCTAGCACAGATACGCAGTATTTT
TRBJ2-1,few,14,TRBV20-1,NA,CSIRPQVRGDEQFF,TGCAGCATAAGACCCCAAGTCAGGGGCGATGAGCAGTTCTTC
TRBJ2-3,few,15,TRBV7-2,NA,CASSFDYLSTDTQYF,TGTGCCAGCAGCTTCGACTACCTTAGCACAGATACGCAGTATTTT
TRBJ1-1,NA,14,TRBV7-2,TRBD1,CASSLDRDHTEAFF,TGTGCCAGCAGCTTGGACAGGGACCACACTGAAGCTTTCTTT
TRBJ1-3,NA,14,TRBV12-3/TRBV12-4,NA,CASRPGSSGNTIYF,TGTGCCAGCAGGCCGGGGAGCTCTGGAAACACCATATATTTT
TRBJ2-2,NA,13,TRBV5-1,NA,CASSFGAAGELFF,TGCGCCAGCAGCTTCGGGGCGGCCGGGGAGCTGTTTTTT
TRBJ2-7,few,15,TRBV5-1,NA,CASSAMGGQTYEQYF,TGCGCCAGCAGCGCCATGGGGGGACAGACCTACGAGCAGTACTTC
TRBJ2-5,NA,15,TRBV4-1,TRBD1,CASSQLGGGQETQYF,TGCGCCAGCAGCCAATTAGGGGGCGGGCAAGAGACCCAGTACTTC
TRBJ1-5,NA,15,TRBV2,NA,CASRPMTGANQPQHF,TGTGCCAGCAGACCTATGACCGGGGCAAATCAGCCCCAGCATTTT
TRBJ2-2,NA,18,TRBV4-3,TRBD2,CASSQDRGGRANTGELFF,TGCGCCAGCAGCCAAGATCGGGGCGGGAGGGCCAACACCGGGGAGCTGTTTTTT
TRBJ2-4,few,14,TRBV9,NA,CASSVGLAKNIQYF,TGTGCCAGCAGCGTAGGACTAGCCAAAAACATTCAGTACTTC
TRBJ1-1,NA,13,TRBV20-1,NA,CSARAHPNTEAFF,TGCAGTGCTAGAGCTCACCCGAACACTGAAGCTTTCTTT
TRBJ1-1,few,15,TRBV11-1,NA,CASSPRPGRYTGAFF,TGTGCCAGCAGCCCACGTCCCGGGAGGTACACTGGAGCTTTCTTT
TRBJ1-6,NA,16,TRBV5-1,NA,CASSLSGAVRNSPLHF,TGCGCCAGCAGCTTGTCGGGGGCGGTTAGGAATTCACCCCTCCACTTT
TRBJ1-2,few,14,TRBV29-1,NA,CSVPPQASGDGYTF,TGCAGCGTTCCCCCGCAGGCCTCGGGTGATGGCTACACCTTC